One sample yielded the 20 T cell receptor beta chains listed below, sequenced in a study of cytomegalovirus exposure and HLA in healthy donors. The PCR made use of 60 Vbeta and 13 Jbeta primers. The method was immunoSEQ multiplex PCR; TCRdb's version includes in-frame clones alone and lacks a portion of them. The sample lists some 150,000 clones, over 60% occurring once. Sample: PBMCs. Source of these receptors: a female donor in good health and CMV-seronegative.

This rearrangement joins TRBV4-1 to TRBJ1-5; D is possibly TRBD1 (5 bases). The CDR3 totals 15 residues. Germline CDR1 is MGHRA and CDR2 is YSYEKL. V was cut by 1 base and J by 2 bases, with 9 bases left in between. The CDR3 nucleotides are TGCGCCAGCAGCCAAGGGGGCATAGGCAATCAGCCCCAGCATTTT. Its protein product is CASSQGGIGNQPQHF.

The CDR3 DNA reads TGTGCCAGCAGCTACACAGGCGGGACGCAGCCCCAGCATTTT. Protein: CASSYTGGTQPQHF. V usage is TRBV9 and J usage is TRBJ1-5, with D perhaps matching TRBD1 (5 bases). There are 14 residues in the CDR3. Trimming cost V 4 bases and J 7 bases, with 15 bases left between them. Germline-derived CDR1 and CDR2 are SGDLS and YYNGEE.

The chain recombines TRBV6-5 with TRBJ1-2; D perhaps matches TRBD1 (6 bases). This CDR3 contains 14 residues. Germline V gene lookup returns CDR1 MNHEY and CDR2 SVGAGI. The V and J ends lost 0 bases and 6 bases respectively, with 11 bases between them. In DNA, the CDR3 is TGTGCCAGCAGTTACTCCGGGGGGGGCAATGGCTACACCTTC. Translated, it gives CASSYSGGGNGYTF.

The chain couples TRBV9 to TRBJ2-1, with TRBD2 as a possible D gene (5 bases). The germline V and J ends were trimmed by 0 bases and 4 bases, with 11 bases remaining between them. Germline CDR1 reads SGDLS; CDR2 reads YYNGEE. The CDR3 sequence is 15 residues long. CDR3 region: CASSVGTHTYNEQFF. In nucleotides, the CDR3 is TGTGCCAGCAGCGTAGGGACTCACACTTACAATGAGCAGTTCTTC.

V usage is TRBV2 and J usage is TRBJ1-2; a weak D match, TRBD1 (6 bases). The germline CDR1 and CDR2 sequences are SNHLY and FYNNEI. V was trimmed by 8 bases and J by 4 bases, leaving 11 bases between them. The CDR3 is made up of 12 amino acids. The CDR3: CASHGGSYGYTF. Here the CDR3 DNA reads TGTGCCAGCCATGGGGGCTCCTATGGCTACACCTTC.

The gene calls are TRBV7-9 and TRBJ1-2, with 9 bases that match TRBD1. Per the germline V gene, CDR1 is SEHNR and CDR2 is FQNEAQ (reference sequence). The CDR3 consists of 15 residues. V was clipped by 3 bases and J by 4 bases; unmatched bases: 6. The CDR3 coding sequence is TGTGCCAGCAGCTTCCGGGACAGGGAAATCTATGGCTACACCTTC. Translation gives CASSFRDREIYGYTF.

The chain links TRBV10-3 to TRBJ2-3; 10 nucleotides match TRBD2. This CDR3 comprises 15 residues. Germline V CDR1 and CDR2: ENHRY, SYGVKD. Trimming at V came to 6 bases and at J to 4 bases, leaving 7 bases not matched to a gene. The CDR3 DNA is TGTGCCATCAGGCCCGGGACTAGCGACGCAGATACGCAGTATTTT. This encodes CAIRPGTSDADTQYF.

The J gene is TRBJ2-6, the V gene TRBV18; 7 bases agree with TRBD1. V lost 6 bases to trimming and J lost 0 bases; unmatched junction nucleotides: 2. CDR3 length: 15 amino acids. Germline loops: CDR1 KGHSH, CDR2 LQKENI. The CDR3 loop is CASSQGVSGANVLTF. The CDR3 DNA reads TGTGCCAGCTCCCAGGGGGTCTCTGGGGCCAACGTCCTGACTTTC.

On this clone itself: At one of its ends the junction is not consistent with the germline gene, which may arise from a read error. The chain has TRBV4-1 and TRBJ2-7, with a weak D call TRBD1 (6 bases). Germline loops: CDR1 MGHRA, CDR2 YSYEKL. There are 14 residues in the CDR3. The CDR3 DNA sequence: TGTGCCAGCAGCCAAAAAGGGGGATCCTACGAGCAGTACTTC. It specifies CASSQKGGSYEQYF.

The V and J genes are TRBV30 and TRBJ2-3; 7 positions match TRBD2. V lost 3 bases and J lost 4; bases outside the gene matches: 10. Germline CDR1 is GTSNPN and CDR2 is SVGIG (reference sequence). This CDR3 has 15 amino acids. The CDR3 reads CAWRPREGGSDTQYF. In DNA, the CDR3 is TGTGCCTGGAGGCCCAGAGAGGGAGGGTCAGATACGCAGTATTTT.

This clone appeared once. V and J are TRBV9 and TRBJ2-3, with D possibly TRBD2 on 5 matching bases. Germline CDR1 is SGDLS and CDR2 is YYNGEE. Trimming shortened V by 0 bases and J by 2 bases, and 10 bases separated the two germline ends. The CDR3 extends over 15 amino acids. The CDR3 nucleotides are TGTGCCAGCAGCGTAGGAGACGGGAACACAGATACGCAGTATTTT. Amino acid sequence: CASSVGDGNTDTQYF. Full variable domain (outside the CDR3, taken from reference TRBV9 and TRBJ2-3): DSGVTQTPKHLITATGQRVTLRCSPRSGDLSVYWYQQSLDQGLQFLIQYYNGEERAKGNILERFSAQQFPDLHSELNLSSLELGDSALYFCASSVGDGNTDTQYFGPGTRLTVL.

The rearrangement uses TRBV4-2 and TRBJ2-7, with 10 positions matching TRBD1. The germline gives CDR1 LGHNA, CDR2 YNFKEQ. V was pared by 0 bases and J by 4 bases, with 6 bases of the junction left unmatched. The CDR3 runs to 16 residues. CDR3 DNA: TGTGCCAGCAGCCAAGACGGGACAGGGGCGAAATACGAGCAGTACTTC. Its translation is CASSQDGTGAKYEQYF.

The gene calls are TRBV7-8 and TRBJ2-7, with 7 bases matching TRBD1. In germline, CDR1 is SGHVS, CDR2 FQNEAQ. This CDR3 is 18 amino acids long. V lost 6 bases to trimming and J lost 5 bases; unmatched junction nucleotides: 22. CDR3 sequence: CASRGDRAFPSGTHEQYF. For the CDR3, the DNA is TGTGCCAGCAGGGGTGACAGGGCCTTCCCCAGTGGGACCCACGAGCAGTACTTC.

The J gene is TRBJ1-2, the V gene TRBV19; TRBD1 agrees at 7 bases. The CDR3 is 12 amino acids. CDR1 LNHDA and CDR2 SQIVND come from the germline V gene (reference sequence). V lost 7 bases to trimming and J lost 6 bases; unmatched junction nucleotides: 5. The CDR3 sequence: CASMGQLDGYTF. In DNA, the CDR3 is TGTGCCAGTATGGGACAGCTCGATGGCTACACCTTC.

The chain combines TRBV6-5 with TRBJ1-3, with D possibly TRBD1 on 5 matching bases. The CDR3 is 15 residues long. Germline CDR1 and CDR2: MNHEY and SVGAGI. The V and J ends lost 6 bases and 4 bases respectively, with 16 bases between them. The CDR3 DNA follows: TGTGCCAGCAGCCAATCGGGGGGTGGGGGAAACACCATATATTTT. Its protein is CASSQSGGGGNTIYF.

This rearrangement joins TRBV27 to TRBJ2-6; D is perhaps TRBD2 (5 bases). Germline CDR1 reads MNHEY; CDR2 reads SMNVEV (reference sequence). The CDR3 sequence is 14 residues long. The V end lost 6 bases, the J end lost 2 bases, and 8 bases lay between the germline ends. The CDR3 DNA sequence: TGTGCCAGCAGCGGGAATGCTGGGGCCAACGTCCTGACTTTC. Its translation is CASSGNAGANVLTF.

The chain uses TRBV2 and TRBJ2-5, with a possible D match to TRBD1 (6 bases). The germline V gene encodes CDR1 SNHLY and CDR2 FYNNEI. The CDR3 has 12 amino acids. Trimming pared 7 bases from V and 1 base from J, leaving 7 bases between. The CDR3 sequence: CASNRVQETQYF. The CDR3 DNA sequence: TGTGCCAGCAACAGGGTCCAAGAGACCCAGTACTTC.

This chain joins TRBV5-1 and TRBJ2-5; 8 bases fit TRBD2. The germline CDR1 and CDR2 sequences are SGHRS and YFSETQ. The V and J ends lost 4 bases and 1 base, in that order; junction bases with no gene match: 6. The CDR3 sequence is 15 residues long. CDR3 residues: CASSRGGFSQETQYF. The CDR3 coding sequence is TGCGCCAGCAGCCGGGGGGGGTTCTCCCAAGAGACCCAGTACTTC.

The chain recombines TRBV6-1 with TRBJ2-7; TRBD1 matches at 8 bases. V gave up 6 bases and J gave up 0 bases; unmatched junction bases: 4. This CDR3 comprises 14 residues. The germline V gene encodes CDR1 MNHNS and CDR2 SASEGT. The CDR3 nucleotides read TGTGCCAGCAGGGGGGACAGGTACTCCTACGAGCAGTACTTC. It specifies CASRGDRYSYEQYF.

This rearrangement joins TRBV10-1 to TRBJ2-3; 10 bases fit TRBD2. Germline assignment: CDR1 WNHNN and CDR2 SYGVQD (reference sequence). This CDR3 has 17 residues. J gave up 4 bases and V 1 base, and 8 bases lay outside the gene matches. CDR3 coding DNA: TGCGCCAGCAGTGAGTTAGCGGGGGGCGGGGTAGCAGATACGCAGTATTTT. Protein sequence: CASSELAGGGVADTQYF.